The 25 T cell receptor beta chains listed next were all sequenced from one sample in a study of regulatory T cells in long-lasting Graves disease. Through Arm-PCR of CDR3 regions and iRepertoire HTBI primers, TCR beta libraries were built. One entry per CDR3 protein, called by TCRdb with MiXCR from the multiplex PCR reads. The data hold approximately 210,000 distinct CDR3 sequences, with around 17% observed a single time. Stated time point: newly diagnosed GD, antithyroid drugs for less than 3 months. PBMC-extracted RNA yielded the TCR library. The sequencing used peripheral blood mononuclear cells (PBMCs), collected at new diagnosis, from a patient treated with antithyroid drugs. All receptors come from a female donor with Graves disease.

Turning to this clonotype: Being one base from a much bigger clone, this may be a read error. The conserved final phenylalanine or tryptophan is absent from the CDR3, which likely points to a read error. This chain connects TRBV30 to TRBJ2-1, with TRBD2 matching 7 bases. The J segment lost 8 bases and the V segment lost 4 bases, leaving 8 bases of the junction unmatched. CDR3 length: 13 residues. Germline V lookup: CDR1 GTSNPN, CDR2 SVGIG (reference sequence). The CDR3 region is CAWTLWGGDEQFS. DNA for the CDR3: TGTGCCTGGACTCTTTGGGGGGGAGATGAGCAGTTCTCC.

This clonotype was seen many times. J is TRBJ2-7 and V is TRBV29-1; 7 bases match TRBD1. After removal of 5 bases from V and 5 bases from J, the junction contained 12 bases not matched to a gene. The CDR3 runs 14 residues. Germline CDR1 and CDR2: SQVTM and ANQGSEA. This CDR3 reads CSVSLNRGPDEQYF. In nucleotides, the CDR3 is TGCAGCGTTTCTTTAAACAGGGGTCCCGACGAGCAGTACTTC.

By sample fraction, this clonotype is medium-sized (0.01 to 0.1%). The chain combines TRBV11-2 with TRBJ2-5; D gene unclear. Looked up from germline, CDR1 is SGHAT and CDR2 is FQNNGV. The CDR3 extends over 16 amino acids. V shed 5 bases and J shed 1 base, with 17 bases lying between them. CDR3 loop: CASSPQSGASQETQYF. The CDR3 coding sequence is TGTGCCAGCAGCCCACAATCAGGCGCCAGCCAAGAGACCCAGTACTTC. Variable domain in full (rest from reference TRBV11-2 and TRBJ2-5): EAGVAQSPRYKIIEKRQSVAFWCNPISGHATLYWYQQILGQGPKLLIQFQNNGVVDDSQLPKDRFSAERLKGVDSTLKIQPAKLEDSAVYLCASSPQSGASQETQYFGPGTRLLVL.

This clonotype was recorded at least ten times. This sequence joins TRBV19 and TRBJ2-1; TRBD1 might be the D (7 bases). The CDR3 totals 15 residues. Germline CDR1 reads LNHDA; CDR2 reads SQIVND (reference sequence). Deletions cut 6 bases from V and 9 bases from J, with 21 bases between. In nucleotides, the CDR3 is TGTGCCAGTAGACAGGGACAGAGGACTACAGGTGAGCAGTTCTTC. This encodes CASRQGQRTTGEQFF.

The chain employs TRBV20-1 and TRBJ2-5, with a weak D call TRBD1 (6 bases). CDR3 size: 15 residues. The ends were cut back, 4 bases at V and 2 bases at J, with 17 bases in the middle. Germline CDR1 DFQATT, CDR2 SNEGSKA (reference sequence). The CDR3 region is CSAIPRTVLQETQYF. The CDR3 nucleotides read TGCAGTGCTATCCCCCGGACAGTTCTTCAAGAGACCCAGTACTTC.

This clonotype has ten or more counts. V is TRBV28 and J is TRBJ1-6; 8 bases map to TRBD1. This CDR3 spans 14 amino acids. With 7 bases clipped from V and 10 bases from J, the junction kept 9 bases outside the gene matches. Per the germline V gene, CDR1 is MDHEN and CDR2 is SYDVKM. Here the CDR3 reads CASNKDRDASPLHF. CDR3 in DNA: TGTGCCAGCAACAAGGACAGGGACGCGTCACCCCTCCACTTT.

This clonotype was observed many times. The rearrangement uses TRBV6-2 or TRBV6-3 and TRBJ2-5; tentative D call: TRBD2 (6 bases). V lost 0 bases and J lost 3, with 23 bases in between. From germline, CDR1 is MNHEY and CDR2 SVGEGT. The CDR3 length is 19 residues. CDR3 sequence (DNA): TGTGCCAGCAGTTACTCATTCCGCACGGGGGATTGGGCCAAAGAGACCCAGTACTTC. Translated, it gives CASSYSFRTGDWAKETQYF.

In its sample, this clonotype was seen many times. This chain connects TRBV3-1 to TRBJ1-4; D ambiguous. Trimming pared 1 base from V and 2 bases from J, leaving 5 bases between. CDR1 LGHDT and CDR2 YNNKEL come from the germline V gene (reference sequence). This CDR3 spans 14 amino acids. The CDR3 DNA reads as TGTGCCAGCAGCCAAGGGGTCACTAATGAAAAACTGTTTTTT. This sequence encodes CASSQGVTNEKLFF.

This clonotype was counted at least ten times. This chain links TRBV11-2 with TRBJ2-5; 7 bases match TRBD2. V shed 1 base, J shed 3 bases, and the junction held 2 bases outside the gene matches. CDR1 is SGHAT, CDR2 FQNNGV, per germline. The CDR3 is 14 amino acids. The CDR3 bases are TGTGCCAGCAGCTTAGGGGGGGGGGAAGAGACCCAGTACTTC. As protein: CASSLGGGEETQYF.

This clonotype has more than one count but fewer than ten. The chain carries TRBV5-1 and TRBJ2-7; 11 nucleotides match TRBD2. Trimming at V came to 2 bases and at J to 4 bases, leaving 2 bases not matched to a gene. The CDR3 covers 14 residues. Germline V gene lookup returns CDR1 SGHRS and CDR2 YFSETQ. CDR3 loop: CASSFTSGSYEQYF. The CDR3, as DNA: TGCGCCAGCAGCTTTACTAGCGGGAGTTACGAGCAGTACTTC. Full variable domain (outside the CDR3, taken from reference TRBV5-1 and TRBJ2-7): KAGVTQTPRYLIKTRGQQVTLSCSPISGHRSVSWYQQTPGQGLQFLFEYFSETQRNKGNFPGRFSGRQFSNSRSEMNVSTLELGDSALYLCASSFTSGSYEQYFGPGTRLTVT.

This clonotype was seen many times. The genes are TRBV5-1 and TRBJ2-2; 11 positions match TRBD1. Germline loops: CDR1 SGHRS, CDR2 YFSETQ. The CDR3 covers 14 residues. After removal of 4 bases from V and 4 bases from J, the junction contained 0 bases not matched to a gene. The CDR3 reads CASSGTGGTGELFF. Here the CDR3 DNA reads TGCGCCAGCAGCGGGACAGGGGGCACCGGGGAGCTGTTTTTT. The whole variable domain, remainder taken from reference TRBV5-1 and TRBJ2-2, is KAGVTQTPRYLIKTRGQQVTLSCSPISGHRSVSWYQQTPGQGLQFLFEYFSETQRNKGNFPGRFSGRQFSNSRSEMNVSTLELGDSALYLCASSGTGGTGELFFGEGSRLTVL.

The chain carries TRBV20-1 and TRBJ2-7; 9 bases match TRBD1. CDR3 length: 16 residues. Germline CDR1 DFQATT, CDR2 SNEGSKA (reference sequence). The junction had 15 bases not matched to a gene; V was cut back by 4 bases and J by 5 bases. The CDR3, as DNA: TGCAGTGCTATACCTCCCGGGACAGGGTATTTCAACGAGCAGTACTTC. It yields the protein CSAIPPGTGYFNEQYF.

This clonotype was seen at least ten times. The V and J genes are TRBV7-9 and TRBJ1-2; possibly TRBD1 for D (6 bases). V was pared by 7 bases and J by 1 base, with 16 bases between. This CDR3 comprises 15 residues. From germline, CDR1 is SEHNR and CDR2 FQNEAQ (reference sequence). CDR3 sequence (DNA): TGTGCCAGCAACATAGGGGGGGCGCTTAACTATGGCTACACCTTC. It codes for CASNIGGALNYGYTF.

This clonotype was found many times. The J gene is TRBJ2-1, the V gene TRBV28; 7 nucleotides align to TRBD1. V shed 3 bases, J shed 7 bases, and the junction held 12 bases outside the gene matches. The CDR3 has 16 amino acids. Germline V CDR1 and CDR2: MDHEN, SYDVKM. CDR3 sequence: CASSFSAGQDRNEQFF. The CDR3 nucleotides read TGTGCCAGCAGTTTTAGTGCAGGACAGGACCGAAATGAGCAGTTCTTC. Full variable domain (rest looked up from reference TRBV28 and TRBJ2-1): DVKVTQSSRYLVKRTGEKVFLECVQDMDHENMFWYRQDPGLGLRLIYFSYDVKMKEKGDIPEGYSVSREKKERFSLILESASTNQTSMYLCASSFSAGQDRNEQFFGPGTRLTVL.

This clonotype has a handful of counts. The chain's CDR3 is CASSDRGLTDTQYF. CDR3 sequence (DNA): TGTGCCAGCAGTGACAGGGGGCTAACAGATACGCAGTATTTT. This chain connects TRBV6-1 to TRBJ2-3; the match to TRBD1 covers 8 bases. The J segment lost 3 bases and the V segment lost 3 bases, leaving 2 bases of the junction unmatched. The CDR3 runs to 14 residues. CDR1 and CDR2 (germline): MNHNS, SASEGT.

This clonotype was seen more than once but under ten times. This chain joins TRBV4-1 and TRBJ1-5; D is perhaps TRBD1 (6 bases). The CDR3 is 15 residues long. Looked up from germline, CDR1 is MGHRA and CDR2 is YSYEKL. The V end was cut by 1 base, the J end by 6 bases, with 13 bases between. In DNA, the CDR3 is TGCGCCAGCAGCCAAGGACAGGAGCCTGGTCAGCCCCAGCATTTT. Its protein is CASSQGQEPGQPQHF.

This clonotype came up a few times. The genes are TRBV7-9 and TRBJ2-5; 7 bases are a match to TRBD1. The trim removed 5 bases at V and 1 base at J, leaving 7 bases unmatched. The CDR3 loop spans 15 amino acids. The germline gives CDR1 SEHNR, CDR2 FQNEAQ (reference sequence). The CDR3 spells CASSPGDSTQETQYF. The CDR3 bases are TGTGCCAGCAGCCCAGGGGACAGCACCCAAGAGACCCAGTACTTC.

Concerning this clonotype: A much larger clone is a single base away; this may be a read error. The chain carries TRBV6-1 and TRBJ1-1, with D perhaps matching TRBD1 (5 bases). CDR1 MNHNS and CDR2 SASEGT come from the germline V gene. The CDR3 length is 15 residues. The CDR3 region has the DNA TGTGACAGCAGTGAAGACCCGGGAAGGGGCACTGAAGCTTTCTTT. Translation: CDSSEDPGRGTEAFF.

In this sample, this clonotype turned up many times. The chain is built from TRBV6-2 or TRBV6-3 and TRBJ2-7; TRBD1 might be the D (6 bases). The CDR3 contains 14 residues. With 8 bases removed from V and 4 bases from J, the gap between germline ends came to 18 bases. The V gene's germline CDR1 is MNHEY and CDR2 SVGEGT. CDR3 coding DNA: TGTGCCAGCGATCGAGGGGGAACGATTTACGAGCAGTACTTC. It codes for CASDRGGTIYEQYF.

This clonotype has only a few counts. V and J are TRBV5-5 and TRBJ2-1; TRBD2 agrees at 8 bases. J gave up 1 base and V 4 bases, and 4 bases lay outside the gene matches. The CDR3 covers 15 residues. The germline CDR1 and CDR2 sequences are SGHKS and YYEKEE (reference sequence). The CDR3 loop is CASSTASGSYNEQFF. The CDR3 bases are TGTGCCAGCAGCACCGCTAGCGGGTCCTACAATGAGCAGTTCTTC.

There are many counts of this clonotype. The chain recombines TRBV30 with TRBJ2-1; D gene uncertain. The CDR3 is made up of 12 amino acids. V lost 2 bases to trimming and J lost 11 bases, with 13 bases between them. Germline-derived CDR1 and CDR2 are GTSNPN and SVGIG (reference sequence). For the CDR3, the DNA is TGTGCCTGGAGTCGGACGGACGGTAAGCAGTTCTTC. Translation: CAWSRTDGKQFF.

This clonotype was seen at least ten times. The chain recombines TRBV7-2 with TRBJ2-5, with 7 bases that match TRBD2. V lost 1 base to trimming and J lost 5 bases; unmatched junction nucleotides: 10. Germline V lookup: CDR1 SGHTA, CDR2 FQGNSA. The CDR3 totals 16 residues. The CDR3 DNA reads as TGTGCCAGCAGCTTAGTAGTGGGGGGGACCGGTGAGACCCAGTACTTC. This gives the protein CASSLVVGGTGETQYF.

The CDR3 reads CASGQALTYNSPLHF. In nucleotides, the CDR3 is TGTGCCAGTGGACAGGCCCTCACCTATAATTCACCCCTCCACTTT. This chain uses TRBV27 with TRBJ1-6; 7 nucleotides agree with TRBD1. CDR1 MNHEY and CDR2 SMNVEV come from the germline V gene (reference sequence). Germline trimming cut 9 bases from V and 2 bases from J; bases unmatched to any gene: 7. The CDR3 runs 15 residues.

The V and J genes are TRBV27 and TRBJ1-5; D uncertain. The CDR3 is 18 amino acids. The V end lost 0 bases, the J end lost 0 bases, and 15 bases lay between the germline ends. CDR1 and CDR2 from the germline V gene are MNHEY and SMNVEV (reference sequence). The CDR3 loop is CASSLSSLWVFSNQPQHF. For the CDR3, the DNA is TGTGCCAGCAGTTTATCTTCGCTTTGGGTTTTTAGCAATCAGCCCCAGCATTTT.

This clonotype was found many times. This sequence joins TRBV11-2 and TRBJ2-1, with D perhaps matching TRBD1 (5 bases). Trimming shortened V by 5 bases and J by 3 bases, and 11 bases separated the two germline ends. Germline CDR1 and CDR2: SGHAT and FQNNGV. The CDR3 is made up of 14 amino acids. As DNA, the CDR3 is TGTGCCAGCAGCCCCGGCGACAGCTACAATGAGCAGTTCTTC. This codes for CASSPGDSYNEQFF.